A selection of T cell receptor beta chains follows, all from one sample in a study of tumor-infiltrating lymphocytes in localized non-small cell lung cancer. Clones were read by immunoSEQ multiplex PCR, and TCRdb kept only the in-frame ones, dropping some. The repertoire holds about 21,000 clones, with approximately 80% as singletons. Sequences were obtained from lung tumor tissue. Receptor source: a human donor with non-small cell lung cancer. Each CDR3 is given with its conserved first and last residue. The D gene is left open where the match is weak. Some rows mark clone size as missing; the rest say once, few, many or name a class of expanded clone.

V: TRBV15
J: TRBJ2-1
D: TRBD2
size: -
length: 18
DNA: TGTGCCACCAGCAGATCCCTAGGACTAGCGGGAGAGGATGGTGAGCAGTTCTTC
CDR3: CATSRSLGLAGEDGEQFF

V: TRBV11-3
J: TRBJ2-1
D: -
size: -
length: 13
DNA: TGTGCCAGCAGCTTAACTAGCCTCAATGAGCAGTTCTTC
CDR3: CASSLTSLNEQFF

V: TRBV18
J: TRBJ2-2
D: -
size: -
length: 14
DNA: TGTGCCAGCTCACCACCCACGAACACCGGGGAGCTGTTTTTT
CDR3: CASSPPTNTGELFF

V: TRBV6-5
J: TRBJ1-4
D: TRBD1
size: -
length: 16
DNA: TGTGCCAGCAGTTACTCGAGGACAGGGGCCCGCGAAAAACTGTTTTTT
CDR3: CASSYSRTGAREKLFF

V: TRBV7-9
J: TRBJ2-5
D: TRBD2
size: -
length: 15
DNA: TGTGCCAGCAGCCCGATTAACTCGGGGGGAGTGACCCAGTACTTC
CDR3: CASSPINSGGVTQYF

V: TRBV9
J: TRBJ2-3
D: TRBD2
size: -
length: 16
DNA: TGTGCCAGCAGCGTAGGATGGGGGGGTAAGGCAGATACGCAGTATTTT
CDR3: CASSVGWGGKADTQYF

V: TRBV7-2
J: TRBJ2-3
D: TRBD2
size: -
length: 16
DNA: TGTGCCAGCAGCTTTCTAGCGGGAGGGCCGGGGGATACGCAGTATTTT
CDR3: CASSFLAGGPGDTQYF

V: TRBV10-3
J: TRBJ1-1
D: -
size: -
length: 13
DNA: TGTGCCATCAGTGTCCAGGGAGACACTGAAGCTTTCTTT
CDR3: CAISVQGDTEAFF

V: TRBV10-1
J: TRBJ2-3
D: TRBD2
size: -
length: 15
DNA: TGCGCCAGCAGTAAATCCGGGACTAGTGCAGATACGCAGTATTTT
CDR3: CASSKSGTSADTQYF

V: TRBV4-3
J: TRBJ2-2
D: -
size: once
length: 13
DNA: TGCGCCAGCAGCACCCGACAGTCCGGGGAGCTGTTTTTT
CDR3: CASSTRQSGELFF

V: TRBV19
J: TRBJ1-5
D: -
size: once
length: 13
DNA: TGTGCCAGTAGTTTTAGTTCGATTCAGCCCCAGCATTTT
CDR3: CASSFSSIQPQHF

V: TRBV27
J: TRBJ1-5
D: -
size: -
length: 16
DNA: TGTGCCAGCAGTCCCACCGCCCAAGGGGGTCGGCAGCCCCAGCATTTT
CDR3: CASSPTAQGGRQPQHF

V: TRBV10-2
J: TRBJ1-2
D: TRBD1
size: -
length: 12
DNA: TGCGCCAGCACTGGACAGGGGATTGGCTACACCTTC
CDR3: CASTGQGIGYTF

V: TRBV6-6
J: TRBJ2-7
D: -
size: -
length: 12
DNA: TGTGCCAGCAGTTACAGCGGCGGCGAGCAGTACTTC
CDR3: CASSYSGGEQYF

V: TRBV7-6
J: TRBJ2-1
D: TRBD2
size: -
length: 15
DNA: TGTGCCAGCAGCTTAAGACTAGCTAAAAACAATGAGCAGTTCTTC
CDR3: CASSLRLAKNNEQFF

V: TRBV28
J: TRBJ2-7
D: -
size: medium-sized
length: 13
DNA: TGTGCCAGCAGTTTTGATTGGAACGGGGAGCAGTACTTC
CDR3: CASSFDWNGEQYF

V: TRBV7-6
J: TRBJ2-1
D: -
size: few
length: 18
DNA: TGTGCCAGCAGCCGTATGACGGGGGACTCGAGCTCCTACAATGAGCAGTTCTTC
CDR3: CASSRMTGDSSSYNEQFF

V: TRBV7-3
J: TRBJ2-2
D: -
size: -
length: 14
DNA: TGTGCCAGCAGCTTGTACAGGGCAGCCGGGGAGCTGTTTTTT
CDR3: CASSLYRAAGELFF

V: TRBV15
J: TRBJ2-5
D: -
size: -
length: 15
DNA: TGTGCCACCAGCAGAGATAAGGTTGTGGGAGAGACCCAGTACTTC
CDR3: CATSRDKVVGETQYF

V: TRBV5-6
J: TRBJ1-1
D: -
size: -
length: 12
DNA: TGTGCCAGCACCCGCGTGAGAACTGAAGCTTTCTTT
CDR3: CASTRVRTEAFF

V: TRBV2
J: TRBJ2-7
D: -
size: -
length: 12
DNA: TGTGCCAGCAGTGAAACTACCGGCGAGCAGTACTTC
CDR3: CASSETTGEQYF

V: TRBV7-2
J: TRBJ2-5
D: -
size: -
length: 14
DNA: TGTGCCAGCCAGCGGAGCACCACCCAAGAGACCCAGTACTTC
CDR3: CASQRSTTQETQYF

V: TRBV5-1
J: TRBJ2-7
D: -
size: -
length: 14
DNA: TGCGCCAGCAGCTTGGCAGAGCAGGGGATCGAGCAGTACTTC
CDR3: CASSLAEQGIEQYF

V: TRBV19
J: TRBJ2-2
D: TRBD1
size: -
length: 14
DNA: TGTGCCAGTAACGACAGGGGGCTGGCCGGGGAGCTGTTTTTT
CDR3: CASNDRGLAGELFF

V: TRBV7-3
J: TRBJ2-7
D: TRBD1
size: -
length: 13
DNA: TGTGCCAGCAGTCTAACTCGGGACAGCAAGCAGTACTTC
CDR3: CASSLTRDSKQYF

V: TRBV10-2
J: TRBJ2-3
D: -
size: -
length: 15
DNA: TGCGCCAGCAAGGAAGGTGCTAGCTTCACAGATACGCAGTATTTT
CDR3: CASKEGASFTDTQYF

V: TRBV5-4
J: TRBJ2-3
D: -
size: -
length: 16
DNA: TGTGCCAGCAGCTCCGCCTTAGCGTATAGCACAGATACGCAGTATTTT
CDR3: CASSSALAYSTDTQYF

V: TRBV7-2
J: TRBJ2-5
D: -
size: -
length: 15
DNA: TGTGCCAGCAGCTCCACAGCGGTCCCCCCGGTGGCCCAGTACTTC
CDR3: CASSSTAVPPVAQYF

V: TRBV6-1
J: TRBJ2-7
D: -
size: -
length: 14
DNA: TGTGCCAGCAGTGAACCGAGGGAGTGGTGCGAGCAGTACTTC
CDR3: CASSEPREWCEQYF

V: TRBV10-1
J: TRBJ2-2
D: -
size: -
length: 12
DNA: TGCGCCAGCAGTGACAGGGGCGGGGAGCTGTTTTTT
CDR3: CASSDRGGELFF

V: TRBV5-1
J: TRBJ2-5
D: -
size: -
length: 11
DNA: TGCGCCAGCAGCTTAGGAAAGACCCAGTACTTC
CDR3: CASSLGKTQYF

V: TRBV7-9
J: TRBJ2-3
D: -
size: -
length: 16
DNA: TGTGCCAGCAGCTTAGGGGTGGACCTTAGCACAGATACGCAGTATTTT
CDR3: CASSLGVDLSTDTQYF

V: TRBV30
J: TRBJ2-3
D: TRBD2
size: -
length: 14
DNA: TGTGCCTGGAGGGGCGGGAGGGGCACAGATACGCAGTATTTT
CDR3: CAWRGGRGTDTQYF